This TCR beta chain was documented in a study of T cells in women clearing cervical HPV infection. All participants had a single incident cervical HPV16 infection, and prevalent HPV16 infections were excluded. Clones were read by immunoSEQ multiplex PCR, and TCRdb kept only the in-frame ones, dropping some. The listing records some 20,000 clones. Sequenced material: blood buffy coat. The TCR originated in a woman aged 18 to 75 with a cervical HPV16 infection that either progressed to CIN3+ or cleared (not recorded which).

The CDR3 sequence: CASSLDRNQETQYF. Incomplete CDR3 DNA: TGTGCCAGCTCACTCGACAGGAACCAAGAGACG. V is TRBV18 and J is TRBJ2-3; possible D gene TRBD1, 6 bases. The missing CDR3 end, 3 residues past where the read stops, is filled in from the germline J gene. Germline V lookup: CDR1 KGHSH, CDR2 LQKENI. The CDR3 sequence is 14 residues long. The variable domain in full, completed from reference TRBV18 and TRBJ2-3, reads NAGVMQNPRHLVRRRGQEARLRCSPMKGHSHVYWYRQLPEEGLKFMVYLQKENIIDESGMPKERFSAEFPKEGPSILRIQQVVRGDSAAYFCASSLDRNQETQYFGPGTRLTVL.